This T cell receptor (beta chain) was documented in a study of T cell responses to AZD1222 COVID-19 vaccine. The CDR3 totals 12 residues. The germline gives CDR1 MNHEY, CDR2 SVGAGI. V lost 7 bases and J 4 bases, leaving 9 bases between the germline ends. The repertoire was sequenced with immunoSEQ multiplex PCR; TCRdb's copy has only in-frame clones and lacks some. The sample shows around 160,000 clones, roughly 91% of them seen only once. The clonotype was recovered from an adult in good health. Sequencing used peripheral blood, obtained on day 0 of AZD1222 vaccination. This chain links TRBV6-5 with TRBJ2-3; no reliable D call. The CDR3 is CASTTPADTQYF. The CDR3 region has the DNA TGTGCCAGCACCACGCCCGCAGATACGCAGTATTTT.